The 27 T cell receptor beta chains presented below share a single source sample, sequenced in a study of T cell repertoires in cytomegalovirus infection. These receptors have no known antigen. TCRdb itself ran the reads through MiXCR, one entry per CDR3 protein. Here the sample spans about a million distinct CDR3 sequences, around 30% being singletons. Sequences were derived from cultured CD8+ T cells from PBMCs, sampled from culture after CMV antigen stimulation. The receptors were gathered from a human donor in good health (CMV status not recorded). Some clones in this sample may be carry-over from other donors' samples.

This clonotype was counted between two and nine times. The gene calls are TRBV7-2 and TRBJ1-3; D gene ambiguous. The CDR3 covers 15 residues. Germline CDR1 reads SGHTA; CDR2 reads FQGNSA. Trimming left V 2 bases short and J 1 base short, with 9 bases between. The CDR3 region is CASSLIGVSGNTIYF. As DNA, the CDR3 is TGTGCCAGCAGCTTAATCGGGGTTTCTGGAAACACCATATATTTT.

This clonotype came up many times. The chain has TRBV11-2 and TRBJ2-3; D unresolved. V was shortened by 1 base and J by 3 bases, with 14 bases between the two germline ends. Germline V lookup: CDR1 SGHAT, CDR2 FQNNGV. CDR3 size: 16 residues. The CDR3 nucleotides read TGTGCCAGCAGCTTAGGAAGTCCGCTCGATACAGATACGCAGTATTTT. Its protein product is CASSLGSPLDTDTQYF.

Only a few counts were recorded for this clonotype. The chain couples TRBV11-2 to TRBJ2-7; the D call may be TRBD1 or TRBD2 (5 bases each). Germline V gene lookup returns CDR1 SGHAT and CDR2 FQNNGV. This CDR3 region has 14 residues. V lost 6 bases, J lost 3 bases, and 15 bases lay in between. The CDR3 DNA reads TGTGCCAGCAGTCGCTGGGGGTCCCACTACGAGCAGTACGTC. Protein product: CASSRWGSHYEQYV.

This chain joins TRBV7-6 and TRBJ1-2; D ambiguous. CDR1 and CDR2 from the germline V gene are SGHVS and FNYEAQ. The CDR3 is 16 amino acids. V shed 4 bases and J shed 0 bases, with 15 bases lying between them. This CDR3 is CASSSTTRGPNYGYTF. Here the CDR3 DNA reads TGTGCCAGCAGCTCCACGACAAGAGGTCCTAACTATGGCTACACCTTC.

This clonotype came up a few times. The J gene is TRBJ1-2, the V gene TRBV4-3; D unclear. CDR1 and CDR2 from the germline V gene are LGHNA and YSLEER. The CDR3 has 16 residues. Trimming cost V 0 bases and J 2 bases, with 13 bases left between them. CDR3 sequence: CASSQDWRGSNYGYTF. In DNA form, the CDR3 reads TGCGCCAGCAGCCAAGATTGGAGAGGAAGCAACTATGGCTACACCTTC.

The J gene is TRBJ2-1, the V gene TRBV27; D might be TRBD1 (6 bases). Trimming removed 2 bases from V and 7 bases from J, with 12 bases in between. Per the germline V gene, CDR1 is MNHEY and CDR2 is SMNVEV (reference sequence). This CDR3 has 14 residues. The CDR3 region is CASSLEDSSNEQFF. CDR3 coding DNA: TGTGCCAGCAGTTTAGAGGACAGCTCTAATGAGCAGTTCTTC.

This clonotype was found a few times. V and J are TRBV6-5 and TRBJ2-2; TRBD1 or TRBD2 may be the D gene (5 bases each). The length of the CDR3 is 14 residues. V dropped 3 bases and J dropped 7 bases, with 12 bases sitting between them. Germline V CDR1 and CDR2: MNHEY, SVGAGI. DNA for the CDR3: TGTGCCAGCAGTTATCGTGAGAGGGGCGGGGAGCTGTTTTTT. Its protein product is CASSYRERGGELFF.

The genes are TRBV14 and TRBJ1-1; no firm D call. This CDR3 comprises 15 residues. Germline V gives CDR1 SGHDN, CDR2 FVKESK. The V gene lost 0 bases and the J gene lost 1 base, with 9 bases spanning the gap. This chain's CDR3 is CASSQELEWNTEAFF. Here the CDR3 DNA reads TGTGCCAGCAGCCAAGAACTAGAGTGGAACACTGAAGCTTTCTTT.

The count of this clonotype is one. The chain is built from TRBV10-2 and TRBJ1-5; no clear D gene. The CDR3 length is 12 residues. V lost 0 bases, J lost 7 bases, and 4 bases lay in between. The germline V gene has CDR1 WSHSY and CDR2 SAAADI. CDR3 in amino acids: CASSESKQPQHF. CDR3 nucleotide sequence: TGCGCCAGCAGTGAGTCGAAACAGCCCCAGCATTTT.

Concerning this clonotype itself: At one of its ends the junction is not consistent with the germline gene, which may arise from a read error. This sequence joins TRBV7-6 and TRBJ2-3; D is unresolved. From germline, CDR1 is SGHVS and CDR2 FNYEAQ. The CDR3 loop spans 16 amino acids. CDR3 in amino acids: CASSVAAVGLADTQYF. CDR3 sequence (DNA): TGTGCCAGCAGCGTAGCTGCTGTGGGTTTGGCAGATACGCAGTATTTT.

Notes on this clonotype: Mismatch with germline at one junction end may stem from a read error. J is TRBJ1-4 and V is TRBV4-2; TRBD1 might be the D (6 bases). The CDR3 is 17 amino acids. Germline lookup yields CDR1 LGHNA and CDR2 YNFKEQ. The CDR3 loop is CAISQLGRQATNEKLFF. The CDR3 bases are TGTGCCATCAGCCAACTAGGTCGACAGGCAACTAATGAAAAACTGTTTTTT.

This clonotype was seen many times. The CDR3 region is CASSLASGWGQPQHF. In DNA form, the CDR3 reads TGTGCCAGCAGTTTAGCGTCAGGGTGGGGTCAGCCCCAGCATTTT. The chain uses TRBV12-3 or TRBV12-4 and TRBJ1-5; possible D gene TRBD1, 5 bases. V was pared by 0 bases and J by 6 bases, with 12 bases between. This CDR3 region has 15 residues.

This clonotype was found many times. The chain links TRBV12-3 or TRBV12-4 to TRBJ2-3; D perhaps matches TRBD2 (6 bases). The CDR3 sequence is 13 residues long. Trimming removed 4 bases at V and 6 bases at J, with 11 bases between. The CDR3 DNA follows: TGTGCCAGCAGTTCTGGACTATCGGATACGCAGTATTTT. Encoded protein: CASSSGLSDTQYF.

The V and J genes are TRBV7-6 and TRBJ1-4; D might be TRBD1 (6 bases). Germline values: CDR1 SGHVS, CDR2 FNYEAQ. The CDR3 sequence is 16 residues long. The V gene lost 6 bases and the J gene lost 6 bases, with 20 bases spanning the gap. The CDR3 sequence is CASSRDKKDSDEKLFF. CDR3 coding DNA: TGTGCCAGCAGTCGGGACAAGAAGGATTCCGATGAAAAACTGTTTTTT.

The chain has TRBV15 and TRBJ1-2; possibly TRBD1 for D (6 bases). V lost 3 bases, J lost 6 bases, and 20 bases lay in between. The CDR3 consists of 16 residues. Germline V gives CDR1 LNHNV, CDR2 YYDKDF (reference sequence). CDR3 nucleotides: TGTGCCACCAGCAGGCCCGGACAGTTACTCCTGGATGGCTACACCTTC. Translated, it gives CATSRPGQLLLDGYTF.

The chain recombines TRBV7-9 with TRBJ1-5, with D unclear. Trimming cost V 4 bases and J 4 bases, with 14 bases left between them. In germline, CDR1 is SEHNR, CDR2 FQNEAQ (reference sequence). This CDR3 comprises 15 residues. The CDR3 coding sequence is TGTGCCAGCAGCTCCAGTGCCGATATAAATCAGCCCCAGCATTTT. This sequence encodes CASSSSADINQPQHF.

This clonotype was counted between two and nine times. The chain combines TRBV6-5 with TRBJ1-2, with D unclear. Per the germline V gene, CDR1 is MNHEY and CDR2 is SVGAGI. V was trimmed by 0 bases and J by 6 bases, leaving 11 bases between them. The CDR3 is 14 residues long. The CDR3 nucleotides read TGTGCCAGCAGTTACTCTCGGGGTCTTGATGGCTACACCTTC. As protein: CASSYSRGLDGYTF.

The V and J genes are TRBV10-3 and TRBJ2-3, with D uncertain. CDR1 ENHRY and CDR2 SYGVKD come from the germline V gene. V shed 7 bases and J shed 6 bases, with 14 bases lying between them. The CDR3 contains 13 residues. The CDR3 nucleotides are TGTGCCATCATTGGCGAGATAAGTGATACGCAGTATTTT. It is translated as CAIIGEISDTQYF.

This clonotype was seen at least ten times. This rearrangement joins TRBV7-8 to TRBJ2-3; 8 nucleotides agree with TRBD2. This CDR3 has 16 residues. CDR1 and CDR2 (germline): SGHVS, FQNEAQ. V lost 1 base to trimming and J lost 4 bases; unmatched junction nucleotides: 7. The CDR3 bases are TGTGCCAGCAGCTTAGGGACTAGCTCCAATGCAGATACGCAGTATTTT. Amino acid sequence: CASSLGTSSNADTQYF.

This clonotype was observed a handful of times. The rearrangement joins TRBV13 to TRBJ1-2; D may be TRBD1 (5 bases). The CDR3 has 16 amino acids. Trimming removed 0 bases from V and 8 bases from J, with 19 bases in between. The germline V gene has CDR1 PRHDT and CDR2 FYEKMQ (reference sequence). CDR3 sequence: CASSLGRRGRWGGYTF. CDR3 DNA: TGTGCCAGCAGCTTAGGACGTCGAGGGAGATGGGGCGGCTACACCTTC.

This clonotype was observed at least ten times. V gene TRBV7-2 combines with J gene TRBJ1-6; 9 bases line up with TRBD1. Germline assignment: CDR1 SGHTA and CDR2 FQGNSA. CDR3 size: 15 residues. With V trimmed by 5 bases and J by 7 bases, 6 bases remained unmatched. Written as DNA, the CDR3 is TGTGCCAGCAGCATTCGACAGGGGGGAAATTCACCCCTCCACTTT. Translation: CASSIRQGGNSPLHF.

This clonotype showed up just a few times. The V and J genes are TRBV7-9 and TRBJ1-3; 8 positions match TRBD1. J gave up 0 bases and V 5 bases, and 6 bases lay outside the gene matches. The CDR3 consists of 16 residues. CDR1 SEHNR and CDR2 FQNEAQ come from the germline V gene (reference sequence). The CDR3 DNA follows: TGTGCCAGCAGCGGACAGGGTTTCAGCTCTGGAAACACCATATATTTT. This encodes CASSGQGFSSGNTIYF.

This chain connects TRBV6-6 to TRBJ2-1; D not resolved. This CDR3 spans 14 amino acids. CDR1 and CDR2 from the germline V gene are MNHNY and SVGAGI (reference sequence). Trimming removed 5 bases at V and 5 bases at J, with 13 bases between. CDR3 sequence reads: CASSSPEWDNEQFF. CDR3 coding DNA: TGTGCCAGCAGTAGCCCGGAGTGGGACAATGAGCAGTTCTTC.

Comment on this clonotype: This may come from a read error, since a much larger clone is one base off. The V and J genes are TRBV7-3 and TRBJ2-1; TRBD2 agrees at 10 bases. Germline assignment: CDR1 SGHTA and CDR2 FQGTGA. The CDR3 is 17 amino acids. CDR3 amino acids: CVSSRARPGLADNEQFF. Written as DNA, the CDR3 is TGTGTCAGCAGCCGGGCCCGCCCCGGACTAGCGGATAATGAGCAGTTCTTC.

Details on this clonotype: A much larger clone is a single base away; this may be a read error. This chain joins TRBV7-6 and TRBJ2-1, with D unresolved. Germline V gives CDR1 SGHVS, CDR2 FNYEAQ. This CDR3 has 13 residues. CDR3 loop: CVSSPDNFNEQFF. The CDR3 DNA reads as TGTGTCAGCAGCCCCGACAATTTCAATGAGCAGTTCTTC. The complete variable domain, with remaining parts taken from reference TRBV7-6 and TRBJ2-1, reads GAGVSQSPRYKVTKRGQDVALRCDPISGHVSLYWYRQALGQGPEFLTYFNYEAQQDKSGLPNDRFSAERPEGSISTLTIQRTEQRDSAMYRCVSSPDNFNEQFFGPGTRLTVL.

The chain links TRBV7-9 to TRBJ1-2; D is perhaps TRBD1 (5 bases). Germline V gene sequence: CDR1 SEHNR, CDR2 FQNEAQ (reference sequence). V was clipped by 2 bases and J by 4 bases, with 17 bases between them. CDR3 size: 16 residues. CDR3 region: CASSLRVDTWGYGYTF. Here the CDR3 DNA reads TGTGCCAGCAGCTTACGTGTGGACACCTGGGGCTATGGCTACACCTTC.

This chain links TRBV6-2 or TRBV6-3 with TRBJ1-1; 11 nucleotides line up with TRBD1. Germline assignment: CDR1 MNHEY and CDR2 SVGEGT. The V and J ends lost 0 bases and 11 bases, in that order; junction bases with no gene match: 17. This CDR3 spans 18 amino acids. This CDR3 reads CASSYSRGLGQGARWAFF. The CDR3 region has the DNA TGTGCCAGCAGTTACTCGAGGGGCCTCGGACAGGGGGCACGATGGGCTTTCTTT.